What follows are 6 T cell receptor beta chains derived from one specimen sequenced in a study of blood T cells in healthy people across ages. A second PCR, run for about 6 to 12 cycles, used a sample-barcoded 5' primer plus a J-beta primer mix. MiXCR was run by TCRdb on the 5' RACE reads, yielding one entry per CDR3 protein. The top ten clones hold about 30% of a sample with 700,000 or so distinct CDR3 sequences, around two fifths of them seen once. Material: blood. These receptors were taken from a man older than 75 in good health.

This rearrangement joins TRBV14 to TRBJ2-5, with D unclear. Germline V gene data show CDR1 as SGHDN and CDR2 as FVKESK. Trimming took off 0 bases at V and 7 bases at J, with 9 bases between the two ends. The CDR3 consists of 13 residues. The CDR3 DNA is TGTGCCAGCAGCCAAGACCATTTGGGGACCCAGTACTTC. Protein product: CASSQDHLGTQYF. The full variable domain, in which reference TRBV14 and TRBJ2-5 provide the parts outside the CDR3, is EAGVTQFPSHSVIEKGQTVTLRCDPISGHDNLYWYRRVMGKEIKFLLHFVKESKQDESGMPNNRFLAERTGGTYSTLKVQPAELEDSGVYFCASSQDHLGTQYFGPGTRLLVL.

In this sample, this clonotype turned up once. This chain links TRBV14 with TRBJ2-1, with 9 bases identical to TRBD1. This CDR3 spans 13 amino acids. With 6 bases clipped from V and 6 bases from J, the junction kept 3 bases outside the gene matches. Germline lookup yields CDR1 SGHDN and CDR2 FVKESK. The CDR3 protein is CASRVQGANEQFF. CDR3 coding DNA: TGTGCCAGCAGGGTACAGGGGGCCAATGAGCAGTTCTTC. The whole variable domain, remainder taken from reference TRBV14 and TRBJ2-1, is EAGVTQFPSHSVIEKGQTVTLRCDPISGHDNLYWYRRVMGKEIKFLLHFVKESKQDESGMPNNRFLAERTGGTYSTLKVQPAELEDSGVYFCASRVQGANEQFFGPGTRLTVL.

This clonotype appeared once. The chain joins TRBV20-1 to TRBJ2-3, with 9 bases identical to TRBD2. CDR1 is DFQATT and CDR2 is SNEGSKA in the germline V gene (reference sequence). This CDR3 has 15 amino acids. After removal of 3 bases from V and 4 bases from J, the junction contained 8 bases not matched to a gene. The CDR3 is CSARYRGLASDTQYF. DNA of the CDR3: TGCAGTGCTAGGTATCGGGGACTAGCATCAGATACGCAGTATTTT.

The rearrangement links TRBV27 to TRBJ2-1; D might be TRBD1 (5 bases). The V end lost 5 bases, the J end lost 2 bases, and 13 bases lay between the germline ends. Germline-derived CDR1 and CDR2 are MNHEY and SMNVEV (reference sequence). The CDR3 has 15 amino acids. Here the CDR3 reads CASSQRQSPYNEQFF. CDR3 sequence (DNA): TGTGCCAGCAGTCAACGACAGAGTCCCTACAATGAGCAGTTCTTC.

The chain combines TRBV29-1 with TRBJ2-1; 12 bases are shared with TRBD2. Per germline, CDR1 SQVTM and CDR2 ANQGSEA. Unmatched junction bases numbered 8, after V lost 7 bases and J lost 4 bases. The CDR3 is 15 residues long. CDR3 in amino acids: CSAATLAGGYNEQFF. In nucleotides, the CDR3 is TGCAGCGCCGCTACTCTAGCGGGAGGGTACAATGAGCAGTTCTTC.

This clonotype was counted at least ten times. The genes are TRBV5-1 and TRBJ2-1, with 7 bases that match TRBD1. CDR3 length: 17 amino acids. V lost 1 base, J lost 1 base, and 8 bases stayed unmatched. CDR1 is SGHRS and CDR2 is YFSETQ in the germline V gene. The CDR3 DNA is TGCGCCAGCAGCTTGACCCGACAGGGCTTTTCCTACAATGAGCAGTTCTTC. The encoded protein is CASSLTRQGFSYNEQFF.